The T cell receptor (beta chain) described here comes from a study of OX40 agonist ivuxolimab in advanced cancers. Overall study context: An agonistic human IgG2 monoclonal antibody against OX40 (CD134) was given. Earlier anti-PD-1, anti-PD-L1 or anti-CTLA-4 therapy was permitted; 30% to 45% had received some.

With regard to this clone: Antigen: not known.

TCRdb keeps only in-frame clones here, not all; method: immunoSEQ multiplex PCR. The sample lists some 100,000 clones, around nine tenths occurring once. CDR3 length: 16 residues. V was trimmed by 0 bases and J by 4 bases, leaving 10 bases between them. Per germline, CDR1 PRHDT and CDR2 FYEKMQ (reference sequence). Study observations and caveats: Researchers report that CD8+ T cells had, on average, more expanded clones than CD4+.

Source: CD4+ or CD8+ T cells sorted from blood, taken in a trial of the OX40 agonist ivuxolimab. V usage is TRBV13 and J usage is TRBJ2-6; no firm D call. This clonotype was obtained from an adult with an advanced solid tumor such as melanoma, head and neck, liver or kidney cancer. The CDR3 DNA reads as TGTGCCAGCAGCTTAGGGGCGAGGACCGGGGCCAACGTCCTGACTTTC. It specifies CASSLGARTGANVLTF.